The 17 T cell receptor beta chains below were found in one sample sequenced in a study of T cells in Graves' hyperthyroidism and ophthalmopathy. TCR beta CDR3 regions were amplified from RNA transcripts. Researchers ran a first-round RT-PCR on the TCR CDR3 using the HTBI primer set. One entry per CDR3 protein, called by TCRdb with MiXCR from the multiplex PCR reads. The table lists about 560,000 distinct CDR3 sequences, 15% to 20% of them singletons, with around 18% in the top ten. Material: blood. These receptors all come from a woman younger than 35 with Graves' hyperthyroidism.

This chain links TRBV19 with TRBJ1-5; D is unresolved. This CDR3 comprises 12 residues. Trimming stripped 7 bases from V and 4 bases from J, with 8 bases between. From germline, CDR1 is LNHDA and CDR2 SQIVND (reference sequence). CDR3 DNA: TGTGCCAGTACCGCATTGAATCAGCCCCAGCATTTT. As protein: CASTALNQPQHF.

This clonotype has at least ten counts. The chain links TRBV13 to TRBJ1-1; no definite D call. Between the trimmed V and J ends, which lost 5 bases and 8 bases, there was a span of 18 bases. Germline values: CDR1 PRHDT, CDR2 FYEKMQ (reference sequence). The CDR3 is 14 residues long. This chain's CDR3 is CASSGPTTASEAFF. In nucleotides, the CDR3 is TGTGCCAGCAGCGGACCAACCACCGCGTCGGAAGCTTTCTTT.

This clonotype was counted only a few times. V and J are TRBV7-9 and TRBJ2-7; 7 bases align to TRBD2. The CDR3 loop spans 16 amino acids. Germline-derived CDR1 and CDR2 are SEHNR and FQNEAQ (reference sequence). V shed 2 bases and J 1 base; nucleotides not matched to a gene: 8. The CDR3 DNA follows: TGTGCCAGCAGCTTATCGGGCGGGAGCTTGTCCTACGAGCAGTACTTC. This translates into CASSLSGGSLSYEQYF.

In its sample, this clonotype was seen many times. The chain is built from TRBV20-1 and TRBJ2-4; D is unresolved. Germline CDR1 reads DFQATT; CDR2 reads SNEGSKA (reference sequence). Deletions cut 2 bases from V and 10 bases from J, with 18 bases between. CDR3 size: 14 residues. The CDR3 reads CSARTAGPAPIQYF. The CDR3, as DNA: TGCAGTGCTAGAACAGCTGGCCCAGCCCCAATTCAGTACTTC.

This clonotype was detected many times. The V gene is TRBV12-3 or TRBV12-4, the J gene TRBJ1-1, with TRBD1 matching 7 bases. V shed 2 bases, J shed 5 bases, and the junction held 8 bases outside the gene matches. This CDR3 is built from 15 residues. CDR3 sequence (DNA): TGTGCCAGCAGTTTATACCAGGGGGTGTGGACTGAAGCTTTCTTT. Residues: CASSLYQGVWTEAFF.

The rearrangement joins TRBV20-1 to TRBJ1-1; D gene uncertain. The CDR3 extends over 15 amino acids. CDR1 is DFQATT, CDR2 SNEGSKA, per germline (reference sequence). Trimming took off 5 bases at V and 4 bases at J, with 20 bases between the two ends. The CDR3, as DNA: TGCAGTGCTTTAGACATGTTCGAAACCCCCACTGAAGCTTTCTTT. It codes for CSALDMFETPTEAFF.

This clonotype has a handful of counts. The gene calls are TRBV5-5 and TRBJ2-1, with D perhaps TRBD1 (6 bases). Per germline, CDR1 SGHKS and CDR2 YYEKEE (reference sequence). The CDR3 runs 16 residues. V shed 0 bases and J shed 2 bases, with 12 bases lying between them. The CDR3 region is CASSLEFRGTYNEQFF. Here the CDR3 DNA reads TGTGCCAGCAGCTTGGAGTTCAGGGGCACCTACAATGAGCAGTTCTTC.

Comments on this clonotype: This may stem from a read error, because a much larger clone lies one nucleotide away. J is TRBJ2-2 and V is TRBV6-1; D perhaps matches TRBD1 (6 bases). This CDR3 has 15 amino acids. Per germline, CDR1 MNHNS and CDR2 SASEGT. CDR3 region: CASIEGTWNTGELVF. The DNA of the CDR3 is TGTGCCAGCATCGAAGGGACATGGAACACCGGGGAGCTGGTTTTT.

This clonotype was recorded a few times. The chain couples TRBV7-9 to TRBJ2-1; either TRBD1 or TRBD2 may fit D (5 bases each). Germline-derived CDR1 and CDR2 are SEHNR and FQNEAQ (reference sequence). This CDR3 comprises 13 residues. The V gene lost 2 bases and the J gene lost 12 bases, with 14 bases spanning the gap. The CDR3 loop reads CASSLLVGVAQFF. CDR3 in DNA: TGTGCCAGCAGCTTATTGGTGGGGGTTGCGCAGTTCTTC.

The sample holds many counts of this clonotype. CDR3 coding DNA: TGTGCCAGCAGCTTAGGGACGGGACCACTTTATGGCTACACCTTC. It encodes CASSLGTGPLYGYTF. This chain links TRBV11-2 with TRBJ1-2, with D perhaps matching TRBD1 (5 bases). This CDR3 has 15 amino acids. Germline V gene sequence: CDR1 SGHAT, CDR2 FQNNGV. Deletions cut 1 base from V and 5 bases from J, with 14 bases between.

Comment on this clonotype: A much larger clone sits a single nucleotide away, making a read error possible. Lacking the conserved final phenylalanine or tryptophan, this CDR3 likely reflects a read error. This chain connects TRBV20-1 to TRBJ2-7, with D perhaps TRBD2 (6 bases). Trimming stripped 0 bases from V and 7 bases from J, with 16 bases between. CDR1 is DFQATT and CDR2 is SNEGSKA in the germline V gene (reference sequence). CDR3 length: 14 amino acids. The DNA for the CDR3 is TGCAGTGCTAGAGATCTAACGGGGGTGGGGGAGCAGTACCTC. This gives the protein CSARDLTGVGEQYL.

The sample holds a few counts of this clonotype. This chain connects TRBV30 to TRBJ2-7, with TRBD1 as a possible D gene (6 bases). Trimming cost V 1 base and J 6 bases, with 13 bases left between them. Germline V gene sequence: CDR1 GTSNPN, CDR2 SVGIG (reference sequence). The CDR3 extends over 13 amino acids. Here the CDR3 DNA reads TGTGCCTGGAGTGCAGGGGTCGGAGGCGAGCAGTACTTC. Translating it yields CAWSAGVGGEQYF.

This clonotype was seen a handful of times. One end of the junction varies from germline; a read error may be responsible. CDR3 loop: CSARDTSGGQPSYGQYF. The CDR3 coding sequence is TGCAGTGCTAGAGATACCAGCGGGGGGCAACCCTCCTACGGGCAGTACTTC. The V call is TRBV20-1, the J call TRBJ2-7, with TRBD2 matching over 9 bases. The CDR3 totals 17 residues. From germline, CDR1 is DFQATT and CDR2 SNEGSKA (reference sequence).

This clonotype was seen only a few times. This chain joins TRBV11-2 and TRBJ1-6; D may be TRBD1 (6 bases). This CDR3 has 16 residues. CDR1 is SGHAT and CDR2 is FQNNGV in the germline V gene. Trimming shortened V by 1 base and J by 14 bases, and 21 bases separated the two germline ends. The CDR3 DNA follows: TGTGCCAGCAGCTTAGCCCCCGGGACAATCGAGGGAGCCCTCCACTTT. Translating gives CASSLAPGTIEGALHF.

In its sample, this clonotype was seen many times. This rearrangement joins TRBV3-1 to TRBJ1-1; D is ambiguous. This CDR3 is built from 14 residues. Germline values: CDR1 LGHDT, CDR2 YNNKEL (reference sequence). V lost 0 bases, J lost 5 bases, and 10 bases lay in between. As DNA, the CDR3 is TGTGCCAGCAGCCAAGAAGGTGGAGGTACTGAAGCTTTCTTT. Its protein product is CASSQEGGGTEAFF.

The table lists this clonotype with many counts. V gene TRBV3-1 combines with J gene TRBJ1-1; D uncertain. V was shortened by 2 bases and J by 1 base, with 5 bases between the two germline ends. Germline lookup yields CDR1 LGHDT and CDR2 YNNKEL (reference sequence). CDR3 size: 13 residues. CDR3 in amino acids: CASSQKPNTEAFF. Here the CDR3 DNA reads TGTGCCAGCAGCCAAAAGCCGAACACTGAAGCTTTCTTT.

This clonotype was recorded a few times. This may be a read error, as it is one base from a much larger clone. The V and J genes are TRBV20-1 and TRBJ2-1; D not resolved. This CDR3 has 14 amino acids. Germline-derived CDR1 and CDR2 are DFQATT and SNEGSKA (reference sequence). CDR3 in DNA: TGCAGTGCTAGAGATCTCGCCAGCCCCAATGATCAGTTCTTC. Its translation: CSARDLASPNDQFF.